Listed below are T cell receptor beta chains from one sample, sequenced in a study of blood T cell repertoires in COVID-19. Profiled with immunoSEQ multiplex PCR; TCRdb holds only in-frame clones, not every one. Of roughly 40,000 clones listed, around 90% are singletons. Sequencing was carried out using peripheral blood. These receptor sequences come from a middle-aged man with active COVID-19. The conserved cysteine and the conserved F or W are not part of the CDR3 here. The D gene is left open where the match is weak.

d_call j_call v_call cdr3_aa
NA TRBJ1-5 TRBV7-2 ASGGGYSNQPQH
TRBD1 TRBJ1-5 TRBV12-5 ASGFAETGINQPQH
TRBD2 TRBJ2-1 TRBV27 ASSPRGGLGNEQF
NA TRBJ1-3 TRBV30 AWSVGGISGNTIY
NA TRBJ1-2 TRBV12-3/TRBV12-4 ASAAGNNYGYT
TRBD1 TRBJ1-4 TRBV28 ASSKGGGGNEKLF
NA TRBJ2-3 TRBV3-1/TRBV3-2 ASSQGRRGGQY
NA TRBJ1-2 TRBV5-1 ASSWGGRVDGYT
TRBD2 TRBJ2-7 TRBV7-3 ASSAGGAGEQY
NA TRBJ1-4 TRBV28 ASTRGRGSLLEKLF
TRBD1 TRBJ1-5 TRBV6-6 ASSDGTVLSQPQH
NA TRBJ1-3 TRBV7-3 ASSPRGGSGNTIY
NA TRBJ1-3 TRBV4-3 ASSQEPGAGNTIY
NA TRBJ1-2 TRBV5-1 ASSSGGGTNYGYT
NA TRBJ2-2 TRBV7-8 ASRGSNTGELF
NA TRBJ1-2 TRBV29-1 SAVDNPNYGYT
TRBD1 TRBJ2-3 TRBV9 ASSQRQGEYADTQY
TRBD1 TRBJ1-4 TRBV28 ASSRTRDRGSVNEKLF
NA TRBJ1-6 TRBV4-1 ASSLDSGSSSYNSPLH
TRBD1 TRBJ1-2 TRBV10-3 AAGQGANYGYT
NA TRBJ2-1 TRBV5-1 ASSPVAGLGSYNEQF
TRBD1 TRBJ1-6 TRBV5-1 ASSAGQGYSPLH
NA TRBJ1-2 TRBV7-3 ASSSGQTASGGYT
NA TRBJ1-2 TRBV12-3/TRBV12-4 ASSLSRTAGYT
NA TRBJ1-6 TRBV6-1 ASSEADRAYNSPLH
TRBD1 TRBJ1-2 TRBV4-2 ASSQAGTGGGKGYT
NA TRBJ2-7 TRBV7-2 ASSLSAAWVYEQY
NA TRBJ2-4 TRBV5-1 ASSEREGQQY
TRBD1 TRBJ2-3 TRBV5-1 ASSLAGGGTDTQY
TRBD1 TRBJ1-5 TRBV19 ASSPDRGNYQPQH
NA TRBJ2-7 TRBV18 ASSTPDSSYEQY
NA TRBJ1-5 TRBV6-1 ASSESPGTWGNQPQH
TRBD1 TRBJ1-3 TRBV18 ASSPDRAGGNTIY
NA TRBJ1-3 TRBV29-1 SVGELQKAGNTIY
TRBD1 TRBJ1-1 TRBV7-2 ASSLSPRGTEAF
NA TRBJ1-2 TRBV2 ASRTTGKQGEGYT
NA TRBJ1-4 TRBV10-3 AIGAGSEKLF
NA TRBJ1-1 TRBV11-2 ASSFSPGTEAF
TRBD2 TRBJ2-3 TRBV25-1 ASSDQAGGTSTDTQY
TRBD1 TRBJ2-7 TRBV5-4 ASSWGQGKGNEQY
TRBD2 TRBJ2-2 TRBV5-1 ASSLVWVAGGTGELF
TRBD1 TRBJ2-7 TRBV27 ASSPRDRGYEQY
NA TRBJ2-5 TRBV6-6 ASSYQRRTQETQY